Below are 27 T cell receptor beta chains sequenced from a single sample in a study of CD8+ T cells in alopecia areata. Sequencing templates came from extracted RNA that was reverse transcribed into cDNA. This table comes from immunoSEQ multiplex PCR, and its TCRdb copy is limited to in-frame clones, with some not included. The table includes 200,000 to 250,000 clones, about 57% detected once. The treatment denotes: oral pan-JAK inhibitor, 5-10 mg twice daily. This specimen was CD4+ T cells sorted from blood, taken at week 4, from a patient treated with tofacitinib. These TCRs come from a human donor with alopecia areata.

This clone was picked up one time. The chain links TRBV2 to TRBJ2-6, with D hard to call. The CDR3 is made up of 13 amino acids. V lost 6 bases, J lost 8 bases, and 11 bases lay in between. The germline CDR1 and CDR2 sequences are SNHLY and FYNNEI. The CDR3 DNA reads TGTGCCAGCAGCCTCCAGGAGACCAACGTCCTGACTTTC. Amino acid sequence: CASSLQETNVLTF. Supplemented by reference TRBV2 and TRBJ2-6, the full variable domain reads EPEVTQTPSHQVTQMGQEVILRCVPISNHLYFYWYRQILGQKVEFLVSFYNNEISEKSEIFDDQFSVERPDGSNFTLKIRSTKLEDSAMYFCASSLQETNVLTFGAGSRLTVL.

J is TRBJ2-3 and V is TRBV9; D may be TRBD2 (6 bases). The CDR3 is made up of 17 amino acids. V lost 0 bases, J lost 0 bases, and 14 bases lay in between. CDR1 SGDLS and CDR2 YYNGEE come from the germline V gene. The CDR3 loop is CASSVGGVVRSTDTQYF. CDR3 bases: TGTGCCAGCAGCGTAGGGGGGGTGGTGCGCAGCACAGATACGCAGTATTTT.

V usage is TRBV27 and J usage is TRBJ1-2; possible D gene TRBD1, 6 bases. The V and J ends lost 5 bases and 9 bases respectively, with 16 bases between them. The CDR3 runs to 13 residues. Germline lookup yields CDR1 MNHEY and CDR2 SMNVEV (reference sequence). Written as DNA, the CDR3 is TGTGCCAGCAGTCCCACAGGGAGGCAGAGCTACACCTTC. This gives the protein CASSPTGRQSYTF.

The CDR3 sequence is CAWRTATDTQYF. In DNA, the CDR3 is TGTGCCTGGAGAACAGCAACAGATACGCAGTATTTT. The chain couples TRBV30 to TRBJ2-3, with unresolved D. V was pared by 3 bases and J by 3 bases, with 7 bases between. Germline lookup yields CDR1 GTSNPN and CDR2 SVGIG (reference sequence). The CDR3 runs to 12 residues.

The rearrangement joins TRBV27 to TRBJ2-7; maybe TRBD1 (5 bases). Germline-derived CDR1 and CDR2 are MNHEY and SMNVEV (reference sequence). With 5 bases removed from V and 2 bases from J, the gap between germline ends came to 10 bases. CDR3 length: 13 amino acids. The CDR3, as DNA: TGTGCCAGCAGTCCTCAGGGCCCCTACGAGCAGTACTTC. Protein sequence: CASSPQGPYEQYF.

This clone was recorded a few times. The rearrangement links TRBV7-2 to TRBJ2-5; the D gene is possibly TRBD1 (6 bases). This CDR3 contains 12 residues. The V and J ends lost 5 bases and 7 bases respectively, with 11 bases between them. Per the germline V gene, CDR1 is SGHTA and CDR2 is FQGNSA. The CDR3 DNA reads TGTGCCAGCAGCGAAATGACAGGGACCCAGTACTTC. Translation: CASSEMTGTQYF.

J is TRBJ1-2 and V is TRBV29-1; 9 positions agree with TRBD1. V was clipped by 0 bases and J by 3 bases; unmatched bases: 8. In germline, CDR1 is SQVTM, CDR2 ANQGSEA. This CDR3 spans 16 amino acids. The CDR3 spells CSVEDPDRGLDYGYTF. As DNA, the CDR3 is TGCAGCGTTGAAGATCCGGACAGGGGACTTGACTATGGCTACACCTTC.

CDR3 coding DNA: TGTGCCTGGAGACGCGGATCCGGTGAAAAACTGTTTTTT. Translated: CAWRRGSGEKLFF. The chain employs TRBV30 and TRBJ1-4; D not resolved. Looked up from germline, CDR1 is GTSNPN and CDR2 is SVGIG (reference sequence). The germline V and J ends were trimmed by 3 bases and 7 bases, with 12 bases remaining between them. This CDR3 is built from 13 residues.

In this sample, this clone turned up a few times. The chain combines TRBV29-1 with TRBJ2-3, with a possible D match to TRBD1 (6 bases). CDR3 size: 14 residues. With 2 bases removed from V and 6 bases from J, the gap between germline ends came to 15 bases. Germline V gene sequence: CDR1 SQVTM, CDR2 ANQGSEA. For the CDR3, the DNA is TGCAGCGTTGAATTGGCACAGGGAAGGGATACGCAGTATTTT. Translated: CSVELAQGRDTQYF.

The rearrangement joins TRBV25-1 to TRBJ2-1; D call uncertain. Germline V CDR1 and CDR2: MGHDK, SYGVNS. Trimming pared 9 bases from V and 8 bases from J, leaving 11 bases between. CDR3 size: 11 residues. CDR3 coding DNA: TGTGCCAGTTCTCTAATAGATGAGCAGTTCTTC. Its protein product is CASSLIDEQFF.

This clone was picked up a small number of times. V is TRBV4-3 and J is TRBJ1-6, with D possibly TRBD1 on 6 matching bases. This CDR3 is built from 13 residues. V was trimmed by 2 bases and J by 8 bases, leaving 7 bases between them. Germline CDR1 reads LGHNA; CDR2 reads YSLEER. The CDR3 is CASSQSGDSPLHF. The CDR3, as DNA: TGCGCCAGCAGCCAATCAGGGGATTCACCCCTCCACTTT.

The V call is TRBV29-1, the J call TRBJ1-2; 8 positions agree with TRBD1. This CDR3 region has 12 residues. The germline gives CDR1 SQVTM, CDR2 ANQGSEA. V dropped 6 bases and J dropped 8; count of bases not matched to a gene: 8. CDR3 loop: CSVGDRQQGYTF. CDR3 DNA: TGCAGCGTGGGGGACAGGCAACAGGGCTACACCTTC.

This chain uses TRBV6-5 with TRBJ1-1; TRBD1 matches at 7 bases. The germline gives CDR1 MNHEY, CDR2 SVGAGI. V dropped 6 bases and J dropped 0; count of bases not matched to a gene: 4. The CDR3 extends over 14 amino acids. The CDR3 reads CASRAGTVNTEAFF. The CDR3 coding sequence is TGTGCCAGCAGGGCCGGGACAGTGAACACTGAAGCTTTCTTT.

The chain recombines TRBV7-3 with TRBJ1-2; 8 positions agree with TRBD1. The V segment lost 5 bases and the J segment 4 bases; nucleotides outside the gene matches: 3. The germline V gene encodes CDR1 SGHTA and CDR2 FQGTGA. This CDR3 has 13 amino acids. CDR3 coding DNA: TGTGCCAGCAGCGCCGGACAGGGCTATGGCTACACCTTC. Protein sequence: CASSAGQGYGYTF.

The J gene is TRBJ1-1, the V gene TRBV5-6, with 10 bases identical to TRBD1. The CDR3 is made up of 14 amino acids. Germline V gives CDR1 SGHDT, CDR2 YYEEEE. The J segment lost 7 bases and the V segment lost 4 bases, leaving 7 bases of the junction unmatched. The CDR3 bases are TGTGCCAGCAGCACAGTGACAGGGGGCGGTGAAGCTTTCTTT. Translated: CASSTVTGGGEAFF.

V and J are TRBV29-1 and TRBJ1-1, with D perhaps TRBD1 (5 bases). This CDR3 has 13 residues. Germline values: CDR1 SQVTM, CDR2 ANQGSEA. Trimming cost V 6 bases and J 4 bases, with 15 bases left between them. Here the CDR3 reads CSVARGRSTEAFF. The CDR3 DNA reads TGCAGCGTAGCTCGGGGCAGGAGCACTGAAGCTTTCTTT.

This clone was seen a handful of times. CDR3 loop: CSVEGRMDTQYF. The CDR3, as DNA: TGCAGCGTTGAAGGGAGAATGGATACGCAGTATTTT. The V gene is TRBV29-1, the J gene TRBJ2-3, with D hard to call. V lost 1 base and J lost 6, with 8 bases in between. From germline, CDR1 is SQVTM and CDR2 ANQGSEA. The CDR3 length is 12 residues.

This clone was counted only a few times. The chain combines TRBV15 with TRBJ1-1, with 8 nucleotides matching TRBD1. Germline V lookup: CDR1 LNHNV, CDR2 YYDKDF (reference sequence). The CDR3 sequence is 15 residues long. V shed 5 bases and J 1 base; nucleotides not matched to a gene: 6. The CDR3 here is CATSARDRQNTEAFF. The CDR3, as DNA: TGTGCCACCAGCGCGCGGGACAGGCAGAACACTGAAGCTTTCTTT.

The V gene is TRBV29-1, the J gene TRBJ2-7; D unresolved. The V end lost 2 bases, the J end lost 6 bases, and 14 bases lay between the germline ends. CDR3 length equals 13 residues. In germline, CDR1 is SQVTM, CDR2 ANQGSEA. The CDR3 coding sequence is TGCAGCGTTGAATCCCACGCCCCGGGCGAGCAGTACTTC. Its protein is CSVESHAPGEQYF.

This chain joins TRBV29-1 and TRBJ2-7; perhaps TRBD1 as D (5 bases). CDR1 is SQVTM, CDR2 ANQGSEA, per germline. The CDR3 has 14 amino acids. Trimming removed 4 bases at V and 5 bases at J, with 18 bases between. CDR3 DNA: TGCAGCGTTGTGGTTTATGGCAAGGGGAACGAGCAGTACTTC. This encodes CSVVVYGKGNEQYF.

J is TRBJ1-6 and V is TRBV6-1; 9 bases match TRBD1. This CDR3 region has 14 residues. Per germline, CDR1 MNHNS and CDR2 SASEGT. The V segment lost 6 bases and the J segment 7 bases; nucleotides outside the gene matches: 4. As DNA, the CDR3 is TGTGCCAGCAGGGTTGACAGGGGGAATTCACCCCTCCACTTT. Translating it yields CASRVDRGNSPLHF.

The chain links TRBV29-1 to TRBJ1-2; 10 positions agree with TRBD1. Germline CDR1 is SQVTM and CDR2 is ANQGSEA. The CDR3 is made up of 14 amino acids. The V gene end was trimmed by 6 bases and the J gene end by 4 bases; junction bases not matched to a gene: 8. The CDR3 DNA sequence: TGCAGCGTAGGAGACAGGGGGCCATCCTATGGCTACACCTTC. It translates to CSVGDRGPSYGYTF.

The chain links TRBV20-1 to TRBJ2-5; D is uncertain. Trimming took off 3 bases at V and 5 bases at J, with 7 bases between the two ends. Germline V gene lookup returns CDR1 DFQATT and CDR2 SNEGSKA (reference sequence). The CDR3 loop spans 11 amino acids. The CDR3 region has the DNA TGCAGTGCTAGCAACAGCGAGACCCAGTACTTC. Translation: CSASNSETQYF.

This rearrangement joins TRBV4-3 to TRBJ1-2, with 9 bases matching TRBD1. The ends lost 0 bases at V and 5 bases at J; junction bases unmatched: 7. This CDR3 is 16 amino acids long. Per the germline V gene, CDR1 is LGHNA and CDR2 is YSLEER. CDR3 DNA sequence: TGCGCCAGCAGCCAAGATCTCATACAGGGGGCGTATGGCTACACCTTC. It is translated as CASSQDLIQGAYGYTF.

The gene calls are TRBV5-1 and TRBJ2-3; unclear D gene. Trimming stripped 0 bases from V and 0 bases from J, with 8 bases between. Germline-derived CDR1 and CDR2 are SGHRS and YFSETQ. The CDR3 is 15 residues long. The CDR3 coding sequence is TGCGCCAGCAGCTTGGAGGGTACTAGCACAGATACGCAGTATTTT. This sequence encodes CASSLEGTSTDTQYF. The whole variable domain, remainder taken from reference TRBV5-1 and TRBJ2-3, is KAGVTQTPRYLIKTRGQQVTLSCSPISGHRSVSWYQQTPGQGLQFLFEYFSETQRNKGNFPGRFSGRQFSNSRSEMNVSTLELGDSALYLCASSLEGTSTDTQYFGPGTRLTVL.

V is TRBV30 and J is TRBJ2-3, with TRBD2 as a possible D gene (5 bases). This CDR3 is 15 amino acids long. Germline values: CDR1 GTSNPN, CDR2 SVGIG (reference sequence). V gave up 0 bases and J gave up 0 bases, with 10 bases separating them. DNA for the CDR3: TGTGCCTGGAGTGTACGTCTAGCAAGCACAGATACGCAGTATTTT. Translated, it gives CAWSVRLASTDTQYF.

The chain is built from TRBV29-1 and TRBJ2-7; the match to TRBD1 covers 12 bases. CDR1 is SQVTM, CDR2 ANQGSEA, per germline. Trimming removed 7 bases from V and 7 bases from J; junction bases left unmatched: 5. The CDR3 is 12 amino acids. The DNA of the CDR3 is TGCAGCGCGGGACAGGGGGCGCTTGAGCAGTACTTC. Translating it yields CSAGQGALEQYF.